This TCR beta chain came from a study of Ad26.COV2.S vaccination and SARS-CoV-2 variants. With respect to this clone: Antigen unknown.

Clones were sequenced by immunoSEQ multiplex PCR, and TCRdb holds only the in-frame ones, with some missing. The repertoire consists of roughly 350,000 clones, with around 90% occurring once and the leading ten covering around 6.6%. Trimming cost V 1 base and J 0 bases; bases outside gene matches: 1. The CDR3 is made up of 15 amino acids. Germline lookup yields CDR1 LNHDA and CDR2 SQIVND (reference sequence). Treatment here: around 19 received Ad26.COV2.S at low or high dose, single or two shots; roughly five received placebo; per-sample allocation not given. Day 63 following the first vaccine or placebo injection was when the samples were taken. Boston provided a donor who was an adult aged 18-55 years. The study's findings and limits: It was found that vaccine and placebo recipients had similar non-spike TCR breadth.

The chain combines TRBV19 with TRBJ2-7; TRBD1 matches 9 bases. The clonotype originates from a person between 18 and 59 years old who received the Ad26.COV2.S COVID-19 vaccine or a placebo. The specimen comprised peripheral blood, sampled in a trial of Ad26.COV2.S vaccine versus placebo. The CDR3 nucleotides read TGTGCCAGTAGTATAGTGGGACAGGGCTCCTACGAGCAGTACTTC. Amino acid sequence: CASSIVGQGSYEQYF. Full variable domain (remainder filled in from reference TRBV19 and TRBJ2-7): DGGITQSPKYLFRKEGQNVTLSCEQNLNHDAMYWYRQDPGQGLRLIYYSQIVNDFQKGDIAEGYSVSREKKESFPLTVTSAQKNPTAFYLCASSIVGQGSYEQYFGPGTRLTVT.